This TCR beta chain was observed in a study of T cell clonality in common variable immunodeficiency. The study's findings and limits: In common variable immunodeficiency, TCR beta chains reportedly carried fewer deletions and N-nucleotide insertions. TCRbeta clonality was increased in CVID versus healthy controls.

The CDR3 is 13 residues long. The trim removed 5 bases at V and 4 bases at J, leaving 4 bases unmatched. Germline values: CDR1 DFQATT, CDR2 SNEGSKA (reference sequence). Profiled with immunoSEQ multiplex PCR; TCRdb holds only in-frame clones, not every one. The sample shows more than 20,000 clones, no singletons; the ten largest hold approximately 4%. In this sample, this clone turned up a few times. Its target is unknown. The CDR3 end falls 3 residues outside the read, so it is completed with the germline J gene. This chain connects TRBV20-1 to TRBJ2-7; TRBD2 aligns across 11 bases. The origin of this receptor is a human donor with common variable immunodeficiency. The sample comprised peripheral blood mononuclear cells. The CDR3 loop reads CSAGLAGRYEQYF. CDR3 DNA (partial): TGCAGTGCTGGACTAGCGGGCCGGTACGAG.